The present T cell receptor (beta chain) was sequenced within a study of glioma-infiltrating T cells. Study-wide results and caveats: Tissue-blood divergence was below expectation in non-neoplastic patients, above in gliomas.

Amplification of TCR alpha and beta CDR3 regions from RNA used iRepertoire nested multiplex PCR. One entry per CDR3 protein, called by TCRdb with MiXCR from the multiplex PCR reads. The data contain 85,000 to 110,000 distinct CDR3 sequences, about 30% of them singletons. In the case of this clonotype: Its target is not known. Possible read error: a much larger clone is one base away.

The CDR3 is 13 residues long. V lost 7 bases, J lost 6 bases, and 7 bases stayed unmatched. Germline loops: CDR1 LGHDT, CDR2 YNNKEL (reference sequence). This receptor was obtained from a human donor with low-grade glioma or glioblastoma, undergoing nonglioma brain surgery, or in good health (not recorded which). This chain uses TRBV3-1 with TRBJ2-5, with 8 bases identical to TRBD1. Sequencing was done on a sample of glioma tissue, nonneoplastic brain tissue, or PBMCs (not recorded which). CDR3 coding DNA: TGTGCCAGCATTCGGACAGGGAACCAGACCCAGTACTTC. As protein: CASIRTGNQTQYF.